This TCR beta chain was captured in a study of T cell responses to AZD1222 COVID-19 vaccine. The junction had 11 bases not matched to a gene; V was cut back by 5 bases and J by 10 bases. The germline V gene has CDR1 SGHVS and CDR2 FNYEAQ. This CDR3 spans 15 amino acids. Data came from immunoSEQ multiplex PCR; TCRdb stores just in-frame clones and leaves some out. The table includes about 69,000 clones, 80% detected once. Here the sequenced sample was peripheral blood, taken 28 days after the second AZD1222 dose. The receptor was isolated from an adult who received the AZD1222 COVID-19 vaccine. V usage is TRBV7-6 and J usage is TRBJ1-4, with 9 bases that match TRBD1. The CDR3 loop is CASSSARQGGGKLFF. The CDR3 DNA reads TGTGCCAGCAGCAGTGCCCGACAGGGGGGCGGAAAACTGTTTTTT.